What follows are 10 T cell receptor beta chains derived from one specimen sequenced in a study of Tregs in tolerant kidney transplant recipients. The nonmyeloablative bone marrow transplants came from related graft donors, with transient mixed chimerism. Libraries were prepared by immunoSEQ multiplex PCR; TCRdb keeps only in-frame clonotypes and omits some of them. This sample has roughly 70,000 clones, with around 87% found just once. The sequences come from CD4+ T cells from blood (PBMCs), collected 6 months after the transplant. All receptors come from a human patient who received a combined kidney and bone marrow transplant. Some of these T cells may belong to the graft donor.

This chain joins TRBV4-1 and TRBJ2-1; D perhaps matches TRBD2 (6 bases). Trimming pared 1 base from V and 2 bases from J, leaving 9 bases between. Germline assignment: CDR1 MGHRA and CDR2 YSYEKL. The CDR3 has 15 amino acids. In DNA form, the CDR3 reads TGCGCCAGCAGCCAAGCGTGGGGGGCCTACAATGAGCAGTTCTTC. As protein: CASSQAWGAYNEQFF.

Written as DNA, the CDR3 is TGTGCCAGCAGCCAAGGGCCGCACAGAGGGGAGACCCAGTACTTC. Encoded protein: CASSQGPHRGETQYF. The V gene is TRBV14, the J gene TRBJ2-5; tentative D call: TRBD2 (5 bases). Germline-derived CDR1 and CDR2 are SGHDN and FVKESK. This CDR3 contains 15 residues. Trimming shortened V by 1 base and J by 5 bases, and 14 bases separated the two germline ends.

The chain combines TRBV28 with TRBJ1-4, with a weak D call TRBD1 (5 bases). Germline V gene lookup returns CDR1 MDHEN and CDR2 SYDVKM. The germline V and J ends were trimmed by 6 bases and 8 bases, with 16 bases remaining between them. CDR3 length equals 14 residues. The CDR3 sequence is CASSLAGTAEKLFF. CDR3 DNA: TGTGCCAGCAGCTTAGCCGGGACTGCGGAAAAACTGTTTTTT.

This clone has a handful of counts. CDR3 DNA: TGTGCCATCAGCCCGGGGGCAACTAATGAAAAACTGTTTTTT. Its protein is CAISPGATNEKLFF. This chain uses TRBV10-3 with TRBJ1-4, with a weak D call TRBD1 (5 bases). CDR1 and CDR2 from the germline V gene are ENHRY and SYGVKD. The V end was cut by 6 bases, the J end by 0 bases, with 8 bases between. This CDR3 is 14 amino acids long.

J is TRBJ2-5 and V is TRBV19; D is unclear. The CDR3 is 14 amino acids. From germline, CDR1 is LNHDA and CDR2 SQIVND (reference sequence). With 11 bases removed from V and 2 bases from J, the gap between germline ends came to 18 bases. CDR3 loop: CALTRRRLQETQYF. The CDR3 coding sequence is TGTGCCCTAACACGCAGGCGATTACAAGAGACCCAGTACTTC. The full variable domain, its missing parts supplied by reference TRBV19 and TRBJ2-5, is DGGITQSPKYLFRKEGQNVTLSCEQNLNHDAMYWYRQDPGQGLRLIYYSQIVNDFQKGDIAEGYSVSREKKESFPLTVTSAQKNPTAFYLCALTRRRLQETQYFGPGTRLLVL.

This sequence joins TRBV10-3 and TRBJ2-5, with 10 bases identical to TRBD2. Per germline, CDR1 ENHRY and CDR2 SYGVKD. There are 15 residues in the CDR3. The junction had 7 bases not matched to a gene; V was cut back by 5 bases and J by 4 bases. The CDR3 sequence: CAISKSGGAPETQYF. The CDR3, as DNA: TGTGCCATCAGTAAAAGCGGGGGGGCCCCAGAGACCCAGTACTTC.

This clone was recorded only once. The CDR3 is CASSPGQHF. The DNA for the CDR3 is TGTGCCAGCAGCCCGGGCCAGCATTTT. The chain couples TRBV27 to TRBJ1-5, with D hard to call. This CDR3 has 9 amino acids. Germline CDR1 MNHEY, CDR2 SMNVEV (reference sequence). Trimming removed 6 bases from V and 12 bases from J, with 6 bases in between.

The gene calls are TRBV30 and TRBJ1-2; no clear D gene. The CDR3 contains 11 residues. The germline V gene has CDR1 GTSNPN and CDR2 SVGIG (reference sequence). Trimming shortened V by 7 bases and J by 2 bases, and 8 bases separated the two germline ends. CDR3 protein: CASEQNYGYTF. The CDR3 region has the DNA TGTGCCTCCGAACAGAACTATGGCTACACCTTC.

The DNA for the CDR3 is TGTGCCAGCAGCTTAAGGACCGGACTATTGGGCAACACCATATATTTT. Translating gives CASSLRTGLLGNTIYF. V usage is TRBV5-8 and J usage is TRBJ1-3; no clear D. The CDR3 is 16 residues long. Trimming stripped 2 bases from V and 7 bases from J, with 19 bases between. The germline CDR1 and CDR2 sequences are SGHTS and YDEGEE.

The genes are TRBV18 and TRBJ2-3; the match to TRBD2 covers 11 bases. CDR1 is KGHSH and CDR2 is LQKENI in the germline V gene. V was clipped by 6 bases and J by 2 bases; unmatched bases: 4. CDR3 length equals 15 residues. CDR3 amino acids: CASSPSGGNTDTQYF. CDR3 sequence (DNA): TGTGCCAGCTCGCCTAGCGGGGGGAACACAGATACGCAGTATTTT.